This TCR beta chain appears in the sequencing data of a study of OX40 agonist ivuxolimab in advanced cancers. Germline values: CDR1 DFQATT, CDR2 SNEGSKA (reference sequence). The length of the CDR3 is 11 residues. V was shortened by 3 bases and J by 2 bases, with 2 bases between the two germline ends. Clones were sequenced by immunoSEQ multiplex PCR, and TCRdb holds only the in-frame ones, with some missing. The sample holds approximately 65,000 clones, around 88% seen once. Autoimmune disease history or systemic immunosuppression disqualified patients. The source material was CD4+ or CD8+ T cells sorted from blood, sampled in a trial of the OX40 agonist ivuxolimab. This sequence was found in an adult with an advanced solid tumor such as melanoma, head and neck, liver or kidney cancer. The V gene is TRBV20-1, the J gene TRBJ2-1; D unresolved. CDR3 loop: CSASAYNEQFF. DNA for the CDR3: TGCAGTGCTAGCGCCTACAATGAGCAGTTCTTC.